Described below is a single T cell receptor beta chain sequence and its context. What it binds is not known. Tumor or blood genomic DNA was sequenced, with inputs of about 550 ng to 6,500 ng. Sequenced by immunoSEQ multiplex PCR; TCRdb stores in-frame clones only, minus some. The sample includes over 30,000 clones, about three quarters of them seen just once. The data were obtained in a study of T cells in tumors after PD-1 blockade. For the study at large: A subset received ongoing vismodegib 150 mg daily alongside anti-PD-1 therapy. Blood samples averaged around 110,000 templates (range about 22,000-260,000) and 36,536 unique clonotypes.

Trimming at V came to 5 bases and at J to 4 bases, leaving 4 bases not matched to a gene. Germline V CDR1 and CDR2: SGHRS, YFSETQ. This CDR3 contains 13 residues. Overall study results and limits: Peripheral recruitment is suggested, as some novel exhausted tumor clones were in pre-treatment blood.

The chain combines TRBV5-1 with TRBJ1-2; 8 bases line up with TRBD1. The clonotype comes from a human donor with basal cell carcinoma. This specimen consisted of PBMCs, obtained before anti-PD-1 treatment. This chain's CDR3 is CASRAGGTYGYTF. CDR3 in DNA: TGCGCCAGCAGAGCAGGGGGCACCTATGGCTACACCTTC.